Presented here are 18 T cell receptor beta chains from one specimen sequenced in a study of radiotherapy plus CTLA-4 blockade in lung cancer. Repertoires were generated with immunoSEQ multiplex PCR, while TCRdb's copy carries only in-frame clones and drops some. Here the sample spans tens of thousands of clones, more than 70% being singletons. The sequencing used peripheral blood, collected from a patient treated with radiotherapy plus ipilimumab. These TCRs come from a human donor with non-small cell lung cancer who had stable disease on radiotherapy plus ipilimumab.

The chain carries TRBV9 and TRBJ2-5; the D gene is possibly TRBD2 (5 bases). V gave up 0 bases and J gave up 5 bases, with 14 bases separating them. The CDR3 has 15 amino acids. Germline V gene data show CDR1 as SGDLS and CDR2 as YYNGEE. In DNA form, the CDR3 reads TGTGCCAGCAGCGTAGGGTCCGAGGGAACTGAGACCCAGTACTTC. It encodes CASSVGSEGTETQYF. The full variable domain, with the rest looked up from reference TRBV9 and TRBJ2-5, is DSGVTQTPKHLITATGQRVTLRCSPRSGDLSVYWYQQSLDQGLQFLIQYYNGEERAKGNILERFSAQQFPDLHSELNLSSLELGDSALYFCASSVGSEGTETQYFGPGTRLLVL.

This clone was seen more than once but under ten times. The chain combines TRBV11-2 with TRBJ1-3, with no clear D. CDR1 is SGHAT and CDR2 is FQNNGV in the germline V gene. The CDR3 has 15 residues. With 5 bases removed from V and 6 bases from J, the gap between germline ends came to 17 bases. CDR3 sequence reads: CASSPSGLGVNTIYF. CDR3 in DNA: TGTGCCAGCAGCCCGTCGGGTTTGGGTGTAAACACCATATATTTT.

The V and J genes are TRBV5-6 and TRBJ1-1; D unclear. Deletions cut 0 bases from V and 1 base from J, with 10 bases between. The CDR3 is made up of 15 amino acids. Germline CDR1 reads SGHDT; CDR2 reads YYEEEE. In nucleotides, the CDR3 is TGTGCCAGCAGCTTGGCTCTTGGAGGGAACACTGAAGCTTTCTTT. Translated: CASSLALGGNTEAFF.

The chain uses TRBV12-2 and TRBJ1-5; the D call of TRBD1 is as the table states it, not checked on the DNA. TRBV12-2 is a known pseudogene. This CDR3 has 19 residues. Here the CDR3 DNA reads TGTGCAAGTCGCTTAGCGACTACAGGGGGATGGATGGGCAATCAGCCCCAGCATTTT. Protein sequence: CASRLATTGGWMGNQPQHF.

The CDR3 loop reads CASSSALQGGSYNSPLHF. The CDR3, as DNA: TGTGCCAGCAGCTCAGCTCTACAGGGAGGCTCCTATAATTCACCCCTCCACTTT. J is TRBJ1-6 and V is TRBV7-2, with D tentatively TRBD1 (6 bases). Trimming took off 4 bases at V and 0 bases at J, with 16 bases between the two ends. Germline V gene sequence: CDR1 SGHTA, CDR2 FQGNSA. The CDR3 runs to 18 residues.

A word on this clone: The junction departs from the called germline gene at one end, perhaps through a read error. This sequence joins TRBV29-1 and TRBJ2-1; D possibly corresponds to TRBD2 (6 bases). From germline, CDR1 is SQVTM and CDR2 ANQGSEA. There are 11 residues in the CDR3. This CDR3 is CSAGNMGGQVF. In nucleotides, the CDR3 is TGCAGCGCCGGTAACATGGGAGGACAAGTCTTC.

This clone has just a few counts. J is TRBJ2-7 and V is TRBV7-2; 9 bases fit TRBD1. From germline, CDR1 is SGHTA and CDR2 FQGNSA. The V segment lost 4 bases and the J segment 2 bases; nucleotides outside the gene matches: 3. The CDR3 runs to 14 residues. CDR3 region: CASSYHRGPYEQYV. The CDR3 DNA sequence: TGTGCCAGCAGCTACCACAGGGGGCCCTACGAGCAGTACGTC.

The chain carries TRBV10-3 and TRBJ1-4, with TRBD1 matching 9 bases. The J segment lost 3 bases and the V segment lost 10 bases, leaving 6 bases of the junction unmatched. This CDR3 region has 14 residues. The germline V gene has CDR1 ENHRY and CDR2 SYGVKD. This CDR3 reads CATNRGLANEKLFF. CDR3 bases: TGTGCCACTAACAGGGGGCTGGCTAATGAAAAACTGTTTTTT.

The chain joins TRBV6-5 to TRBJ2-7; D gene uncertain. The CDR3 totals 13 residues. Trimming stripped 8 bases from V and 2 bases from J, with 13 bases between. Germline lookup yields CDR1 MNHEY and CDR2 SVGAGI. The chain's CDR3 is CASSTSYTYEQYV. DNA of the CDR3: TGTGCCAGCTCCACGTCTTATACCTACGAGCAGTACGTC.

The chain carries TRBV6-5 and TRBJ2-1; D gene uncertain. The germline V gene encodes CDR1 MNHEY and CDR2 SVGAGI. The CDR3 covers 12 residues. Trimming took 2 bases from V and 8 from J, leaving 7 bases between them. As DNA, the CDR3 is TGTGCCAGCAGTTACCCTAAGGATGAGCAGTTCTTC. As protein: CASSYPKDEQFF.

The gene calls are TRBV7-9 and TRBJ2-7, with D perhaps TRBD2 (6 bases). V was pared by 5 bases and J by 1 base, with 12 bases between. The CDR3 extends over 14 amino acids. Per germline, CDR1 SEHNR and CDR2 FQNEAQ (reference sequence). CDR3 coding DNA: TGTGCCAGCAGCCACGAGGCGGGGTCCTACGAGCAGTACGTC. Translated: CASSHEAGSYEQYV.

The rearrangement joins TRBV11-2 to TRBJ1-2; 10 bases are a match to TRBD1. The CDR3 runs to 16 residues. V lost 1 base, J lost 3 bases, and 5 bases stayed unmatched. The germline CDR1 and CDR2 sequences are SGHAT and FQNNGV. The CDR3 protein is CASSLGGTGEHYGYTF. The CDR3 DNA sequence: TGTGCCAGCAGCTTAGGGGGGACAGGGGAGCACTATGGCTACACCTTC.

The CDR3 sequence: CASSLLAGSNQPQHF. The CDR3 nucleotides read TGCGCCAGCAGCTTGCTGGCAGGGAGCAATCAGCCCCAGCATTTT. The gene calls are TRBV5-1 and TRBJ1-5; possibly TRBD1 for D (5 bases). This CDR3 is 15 amino acids long. CDR1 and CDR2 (germline): SGHRS, YFSETQ. Trimming left V 1 base short and J 1 base short, with 9 bases between.

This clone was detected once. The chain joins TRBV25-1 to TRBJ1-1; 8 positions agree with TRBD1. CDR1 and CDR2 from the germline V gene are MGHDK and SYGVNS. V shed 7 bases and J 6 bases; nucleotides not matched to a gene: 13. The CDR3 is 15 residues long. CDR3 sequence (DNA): TGTGCCAGCATACAGGGGGAGGTCCGGGGGTCTGAAGCTTTCTTT. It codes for CASIQGEVRGSEAFF.

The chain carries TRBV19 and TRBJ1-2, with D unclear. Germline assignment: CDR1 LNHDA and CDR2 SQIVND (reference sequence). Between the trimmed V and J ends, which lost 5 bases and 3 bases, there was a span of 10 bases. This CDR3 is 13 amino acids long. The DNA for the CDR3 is TGTGCCAGTAGTGTGGGAATGGACTATGGCTACACCTTC. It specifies CASSVGMDYGYTF.

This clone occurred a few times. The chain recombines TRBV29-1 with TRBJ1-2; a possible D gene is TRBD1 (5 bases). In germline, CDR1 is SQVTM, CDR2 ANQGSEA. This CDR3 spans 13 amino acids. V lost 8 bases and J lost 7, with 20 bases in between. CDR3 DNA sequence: TGCAGCACGTTCAACGACAGATTCCGTGGCTACACCTTC. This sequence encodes CSTFNDRFRGYTF.

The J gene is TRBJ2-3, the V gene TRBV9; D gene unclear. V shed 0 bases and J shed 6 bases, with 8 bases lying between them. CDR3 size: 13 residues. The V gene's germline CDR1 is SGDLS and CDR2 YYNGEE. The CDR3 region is CASSVGPGDTQYF. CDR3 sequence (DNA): TGTGCCAGCAGCGTAGGGCCCGGGGATACGCAGTATTTT.

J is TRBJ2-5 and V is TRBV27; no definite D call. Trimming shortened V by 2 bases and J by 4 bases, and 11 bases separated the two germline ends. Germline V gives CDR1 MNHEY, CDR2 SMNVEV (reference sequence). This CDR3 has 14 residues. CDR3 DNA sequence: TGTGCCAGCAGTTTAACAGCCCGAGGAGAGACCCAGTACTTC. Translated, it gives CASSLTARGETQYF.